Listed below are T cell receptor beta chains from one sample, sequenced in a study of shared clonotypes between healthy human individuals. This table comes from immunoSEQ multiplex PCR, and its TCRdb copy is limited to in-frame clones, with some not included. The table lists about a million clones, about 75% of them singletons. The sample comprised memory CD4+ T cells sorted from blood. The source of these receptors is a man aged 18-30 years in good health. The conserved cysteine and the conserved F or W are not part of the CDR3 here.

v_gene	j_gene	CDR3aa
TRBV6-1	TRBJ2-2	ASTRRTGNYGELF
TRBV23-1	TRBJ1-1	ASSHFPRPQPTEAF
TRBV27	TRBJ1-6	ASSFLSAGVPPLH
TRBV7-9	TRBJ1-4	ASSSSGGGVNEKLF
TRBV4-1	TRBJ2-5	ASSHSSGGAKETQY
TRBV5-4	TRBJ2-5	ASSLSGRETQY
TRBV18	TRBJ1-3	ASSPPAGGGNTIY
TRBV18	TRBJ2-3	ASSPRLAGYSDTQY
TRBV19	TRBJ1-6	ASSLLDRDDSPLH
TRBV6-6	TRBJ2-5	ASSPGQGVETQY
TRBV7-2	TRBJ1-6	ASSVGQGLGSPLH
TRBV30	TRBJ1-2	AWSFGSGTAYGYT
TRBV25-1	TRBJ2-5	ASSRHPGGGEETQY
TRBV27	TRBJ1-4	ASMLGAGEKLF
TRBV2	TRBJ2-7	ASNSGTSFGEQY
TRBV29-1	TRBJ2-6	SVEDGGTARANVLT
TRBV6-5	TRBJ2-7	ASSYVNEQY
TRBV18	TRBJ2-5	ASSPMIAGAYQETQY
TRBV5-1	TRBJ2-3	ASSVGTGNTDTQY
TRBV19	TRBJ1-2	ASSWVTGDGYT
TRBV7-9	TRBJ2-5	ASSIQGAGRQETQY
TRBV5-1	TRBJ2-1	ASNPMEGAGNEQF
TRBV7-3	TRBJ2-1	ASSPSGGPNEQF
TRBV11-1	TRBJ1-1	ASSWGLNTEAF
TRBV9	TRBJ1-4	ASGSNEKLF
TRBV7-2	TRBJ2-5	ASSSAGGVSETQY
TRBV5-5	TRBJ2-3	ASSLEGQGSDTQY
TRBV7-2	TRBJ2-5	ASSPKGGTQY
TRBV5-6	TRBJ1-1	ASSLRYRGGTEAF
TRBV11-2	TRBJ1-2	ASSLVVGERDGYT
TRBV2	TRBJ1-5	ASSGTSSNQPQH
TRBV9	TRBJ2-5	ASSVGQGSKETQY
TRBV10-3	TRBJ2-5	AISEPPGGETSGSIFQETQY
TRBV30	TRBJ1-5	AWSVSSPNQPQH
TRBV6-1	TRBJ2-7	ASSESYSVRSEQY
TRBV7-9	TRBJ2-2	ASSLGGNPNTGELF
TRBV6-1	TRBJ1-2	ASRPTGYGYT
TRBV2	TRBJ2-7	ASVTGDSYEQY
TRBV5-6	TRBJ1-2	ASSLRDRGPYGYT
TRBV5-4	TRBJ2-4	ASSEDGGLAKNIQY
TRBV29-1	-	SVERSYEQY
TRBV6-5	TRBJ2-7	ASRAGQAVSYEQY
TRBV10-1	TRBJ2-5	ASSGQLQETQY
TRBV11-3	TRBJ2-7	ASSPTGRYYEQY
TRBV10-2	TRBJ1-5	ASSSTGGSQPQH
TRBV4-1	TRBJ1-6	ASSQVARGQGFSYNSPLH
TRBV28	TRBJ1-2	ASRASGGGYGYT
TRBV5-1	TRBJ2-7	ASSLEGGRLEQY
TRBV5-1	TRBJ1-3	ASKTATSGNTIY
TRBV28	TRBJ2-3	ASSFIAGVGDTQY
TRBV28	TRBJ2-7	ASRTGGDRGD
TRBV6-6	TRBJ2-3	ASSYTSTDTQY
TRBV6-1	TRBJ2-3	ASSTSGGKTDTQY
TRBV11-2	TRBJ2-2	ASSFGTGELF
TRBV7-8	TRBJ1-6	ASSGQGKSGPLH
TRBV5-1	TRBJ1-1	ASSFQGNTEAF
TRBV27	TRBJ1-5	ASSQTGGGFQPQH
TRBV20-1	TRBJ2-5	SAGTEETQY